Given below is one T cell receptor beta chain in context. V shed 0 bases, J shed 0 bases, and the junction held 5 bases outside the gene matches. Germline V gene data show CDR1 as LNHNV and CDR2 as YYDKDF (reference sequence). This CDR3 contains 16 residues. The sample originates from a study of blood T cell repertoires in COVID-19. Across the study: Acute and convalescent COVID-19 samples came from the United States, Italy and Spain. Sources were T cells, B-cell-depleted T cells, or PBMCs; the material itself was cDNA or gDNA.

Per the study methods: Reference gene primer amplification yielded estimated nucleated cell counts. Profiled with immunoSEQ multiplex PCR; TCRdb holds only in-frame clones, not every one. Clone size and the V and J calls come from that table; the DNA yielded D and trimming. The sample has about 160,000 clones; about 85% are singletons. The receptor's source is a man between 40 and 49 years old with acute or convalescent COVID-19. Specimen: peripheral blood. The chain combines TRBV15 with TRBJ2-7, with 7 nucleotides matching TRBD2. CDR3 region: CATSRDVSGPSYEQYF. The CDR3 region has the DNA TGTGCCACCAGCAGAGATGTTAGCGGGCCCTCCTACGAGCAGTACTTC. Combining the CDR3 with reference TRBV15 and TRBJ2-7 gives the whole variable domain DAMVIQNPRYQVTQFGKPVTLSCSQTLNHNVMYWYQQKSSQAPKLLFHYYDKDFNNEADTPDNFQSRRPNTSFCFLDIRSPGLGDTAMYLCATSRDVSGPSYEQYFGPGTRLTVT.